What follows are 25 T cell receptor beta chains derived from one specimen sequenced in a study of blood T cell repertoires in COVID-19. Assay: immunoSEQ multiplex PCR; the TCRdb copy retains only in-frame clones and omits some. Among some 90,000 clones, about 90% were seen once, and the ten largest hold over 3.5%. Sequencing was performed on peripheral blood. These receptors were obtained from a woman aged 50 to 60 in a cohort sampled during active COVID-19.

The V and J genes are TRBV28 and TRBJ2-5; 8 nucleotides match TRBD1. The V gene's germline CDR1 is MDHEN and CDR2 SYDVKM. V was pared by 5 bases and J by 5 bases, with 7 bases of the junction left unmatched. The CDR3 has 14 amino acids. The CDR3 sequence: CASSTRQGTETQYF. As DNA, the CDR3 is TGTGCCAGCAGTACCCGACAGGGGACCGAGACCCAGTACTTC.

The rearrangement joins TRBV5-1 to TRBJ2-1; the D is unclear. V was clipped by 2 bases and J by 1 base, with 7 bases between them. CDR1 is SGHRS and CDR2 is YFSETQ in the germline V gene. CDR3 length: 14 residues. In DNA, the CDR3 is TGCGCCAGCAGCTTAGTCGGGTCCTACAATGAGCAGTTCTTC. Residues: CASSLVGSYNEQFF.

The chain couples TRBV9 to TRBJ2-1; D might be TRBD2 (6 bases). The length of the CDR3 is 15 residues. The V end lost 0 bases, the J end lost 5 bases, and 12 bases lay between the germline ends. Germline V gene sequence: CDR1 SGDLS, CDR2 YYNGEE. DNA for the CDR3: TGTGCCAGCAGCGTAGTGGGGACTTCCAACAATGAGCAGTTCTTC. Translation gives CASSVVGTSNNEQFF.

This chain uses TRBV9 with TRBJ1-4; tentatively, D is TRBD1 (5 bases). The CDR3 has 16 residues. Germline assignment: CDR1 SGDLS and CDR2 YYNGEE. Trimming left V 4 bases short and J 0 bases short, with 13 bases between. The CDR3 DNA reads TGTGCCAGCAGCCTCGGGGGGGGTGCAACTAATGAAAAACTGTTTTTT. Translating gives CASSLGGGATNEKLFF.

This clone was found a few times. The chain has TRBV28 and TRBJ1-4; 7 nucleotides align to TRBD1. CDR1 and CDR2 (germline): MDHEN, SYDVKM. This CDR3 spans 12 amino acids. V dropped 6 bases and J dropped 10; count of bases not matched to a gene: 5. CDR3 sequence (DNA): TGTGCCAGCAGCAAACCAGGGGGAAAACTGTTTTTT. Translation: CASSKPGGKLFF.

The chain has TRBV21-1 and TRBJ2-5; TRBD2 reflects the table's D call only, with no check against the DNA. TRBV21-1 is a documented pseudogene. This CDR3 region has 15 residues. The chain's CDR3 is CASPARDKTKETQYF. The CDR3 DNA sequence: TGTGCCAGCCCAGCCCGGGATAAGACAAAAGAGACCCAGTACTTC.

The rearrangement uses TRBV9 and TRBJ2-1; weak D call: TRBD2 (5 bases). V shed 0 bases and J shed 3 bases, with 10 bases lying between them. The CDR3 is 15 amino acids. CDR1 SGDLS and CDR2 YYNGEE come from the germline V gene. CDR3 amino acids: CASSVVGESYNEQFF. The CDR3, as DNA: TGTGCCAGCAGCGTAGTCGGGGAAAGCTACAATGAGCAGTTCTTC.

The chain uses TRBV7-9 and TRBJ1-1, with D possibly matching TRBD1 (5 bases). V was trimmed by 4 bases and J by 1 base, leaving 10 bases between them. Germline CDR1 is SEHNR and CDR2 is FQNEAQ (reference sequence). CDR3 length: 14 residues. As DNA, the CDR3 is TGTGCCAGCAGCTCACCCGACAGGAACACTGAAGCTTTCTTT. Translating gives CASSSPDRNTEAFF.

J is TRBJ2-2 and V is TRBV24-1, with D unclear. V was cut by 5 bases and J by 6 bases, with 6 bases left in between. The CDR3 contains 12 residues. Germline CDR1 KGHDR, CDR2 SFDVKD. The CDR3 DNA reads TGTGCCACCAGTGCTTACTCCGGGGAGCTGTTTTTT. Its translation: CATSAYSGELFF.

The CDR3: CASFHRVSGELFF. DNA for the CDR3: TGTGCCAGCTTTCACAGGGTGTCCGGGGAGCTGTTTTTT. This sequence joins TRBV2 and TRBJ2-2; D might be TRBD1 (6 bases). The CDR3 runs 13 residues. The V gene lost 8 bases and the J gene lost 6 bases, with 13 bases spanning the gap. Germline CDR1 reads SNHLY; CDR2 reads FYNNEI.

This rearrangement joins TRBV19 to TRBJ1-4; perhaps TRBD1 as D (5 bases). CDR3 length: 14 amino acids. Trimming stripped 4 bases from V and 8 bases from J, with 14 bases between. Germline V gene data show CDR1 as LNHDA and CDR2 as SQIVND (reference sequence). In DNA form, the CDR3 reads TGTGCCAGTAGTAGGACACCAGGGAGGGAAAAACTGTTTTTT. Protein sequence: CASSRTPGREKLFF.

The V gene is TRBV5-1, the J gene TRBJ1-5; D uncertain. The CDR3 runs 17 residues. Germline values: CDR1 SGHRS, CDR2 YFSETQ. V shed 0 bases and J shed 3 bases, with 16 bases lying between them. This chain's CDR3 is CASSLAPSGESNQPQHF. CDR3 coding DNA: TGCGCCAGCAGCTTGGCCCCTAGCGGGGAATCCAATCAGCCCCAGCATTTT.

The chain employs TRBV7-6 and TRBJ1-3; 7 nucleotides agree with TRBD1. The CDR3 length is 14 residues. V lost 8 bases to trimming and J lost 3 bases; unmatched junction nucleotides: 7. Germline-derived CDR1 and CDR2 are SGHVS and FNYEAQ. CDR3 DNA: TGTGCCAGCCGGGCAGGGGGATATGGAAACACCATATATTTT. This encodes CASRAGGYGNTIYF.

The chain uses TRBV6-5 and TRBJ2-1; 8 bases match TRBD1. Trimming cost V 2 bases and J 2 bases; bases outside gene matches: 5. Germline CDR1 reads MNHEY; CDR2 reads SVGAGI. The CDR3 contains 16 residues. The CDR3: CASSYRGQGAYNEQFF. As DNA, the CDR3 is TGTGCCAGCAGTTACCGCGGACAGGGAGCCTACAATGAGCAGTTCTTC.

The genes are TRBV10-3 and TRBJ2-3; D perhaps matches TRBD2 (5 bases). Germline V gene lookup returns CDR1 ENHRY and CDR2 SYGVKD. V gave up 10 bases and J gave up 4 bases, with 24 bases separating them. CDR3 size: 16 residues. The CDR3 nucleotides read TGTGCCACCGCCCAGAATAGCGTATTTTTGGCAGATACGCAGTATTTT. Protein: CATAQNSVFLADTQYF.

The chain uses TRBV28 and TRBJ2-7; a possible D gene is TRBD2 (7 bases). Trimming took off 7 bases at V and 4 bases at J, with 20 bases between the two ends. CDR3 size: 15 residues. Per germline, CDR1 MDHEN and CDR2 SYDVKM. In nucleotides, the CDR3 is TGTGCCAGCAACGATCGGGCAGGGGACTATTACGAGCAGTACTTC. This codes for CASNDRAGDYYEQYF.

The V call is TRBV11-2, the J call TRBJ2-1; 7 bases align to TRBD2. This CDR3 is built from 15 residues. V shed 5 bases and J 5 bases; nucleotides not matched to a gene: 9. The germline gives CDR1 SGHAT, CDR2 FQNNGV. The chain's CDR3 is CASSANSGYNNEQFF. Here the CDR3 DNA reads TGTGCCAGCAGCGCAAATAGCGGGTATAACAATGAGCAGTTCTTC. Looking up the rest from reference TRBV11-2 and TRBJ2-1 gives the full variable domain: EAGVAQSPRYKIIEKRQSVAFWCNPISGHATLYWYQQILGQGPKLLIQFQNNGVVDDSQLPKDRFSAERLKGVDSTLKIQPAKLEDSAVYLCASSANSGYNNEQFFGPGTRLTVL.

The gene calls are TRBV5-4 and TRBJ2-1; D remains ambiguous. The CDR3 runs to 14 residues. CDR1 and CDR2 (germline): SGHNT, YYREEE (reference sequence). The V end was cut by 4 bases, the J end by 2 bases, with 10 bases between. The CDR3 DNA is TGTGCCAGCAGCGGTGCGGAGACCTACAATGAGCAGTTCTTC. Its translation is CASSGAETYNEQFF.

Here the CDR3 reads CASSHLPGQGYERSYEQYF. CDR3 coding DNA: TGTGCCAGTAGCCATCTTCCGGGACAGGGGTATGAGCGATCCTACGAGCAGTACTTC. The V call is TRBV19, the J call TRBJ2-7; 10 bases fit TRBD1. The CDR3 consists of 19 residues. The J segment lost 1 base and the V segment lost 6 bases, leaving 18 bases of the junction unmatched. Germline-derived CDR1 and CDR2 are LNHDA and SQIVND (reference sequence). The complete variable domain, with remaining parts taken from reference TRBV19 and TRBJ2-7, reads DGGITQSPKYLFRKEGQNVTLSCEQNLNHDAMYWYRQDPGQGLRLIYYSQIVNDFQKGDIAEGYSVSREKKESFPLTVTSAQKNPTAFYLCASSHLPGQGYERSYEQYFGPGTRLTVT.

The chain employs TRBV2 and TRBJ1-2, with 7 bases lining up with TRBD1. The CDR3 totals 15 residues. Germline CDR1 reads SNHLY; CDR2 reads FYNNEI. The ends lost 8 bases at V and 4 bases at J; junction bases unmatched: 13. The CDR3 coding sequence is TGTGCCAGCGGACCCAGGAGAGGGGGCGGCTATGGCTACACCTTC. This sequence encodes CASGPRRGGGYGYTF.

The rearrangement uses TRBV28 and TRBJ1-2, with D unclear. Germline V gene data show CDR1 as MDHEN and CDR2 as SYDVKM. V lost 3 bases, J lost 7 bases, and 9 bases lay in between. CDR3 size: 12 residues. CDR3 sequence reads: CASSLLESGYTF. The CDR3 nucleotides read TGTGCCAGCAGTTTGTTGGAGTCTGGCTACACCTTC.

This chain links TRBV5-1 with TRBJ2-7, with D tentatively TRBD1 (5 bases). CDR1 and CDR2 (germline): SGHRS, YFSETQ. V gave up 0 bases and J gave up 5 bases, with 12 bases separating them. The CDR3 totals 14 residues. The CDR3 DNA reads as TGCGCCAGCAGCTTGGGACAGATTCACCACGAGCAGTACTTC. This codes for CASSLGQIHHEQYF.

This clone was seen only a few times. The V call is TRBV9, the J call TRBJ1-5; 8 bases line up with TRBD1. This CDR3 is built from 14 residues. The J segment lost 9 bases and the V segment lost 4 bases, leaving 9 bases of the junction unmatched. Per the germline V gene, CDR1 is SGDLS and CDR2 is YYNGEE. CDR3 sequence: CASSKGQGAWPQHF. The CDR3 DNA reads TGTGCCAGCAGCAAAGGACAGGGAGCGTGGCCCCAGCATTTT. Drawing the rest from reference TRBV9 and TRBJ1-5, the complete variable domain is DSGVTQTPKHLITATGQRVTLRCSPRSGDLSVYWYQQSLDQGLQFLIQYYNGEERAKGNILERFSAQQFPDLHSELNLSSLELGDSALYFCASSKGQGAWPQHFGDGTRLSIL.

The chain joins TRBV24-1 to TRBJ2-3; D perhaps matches TRBD2 (5 bases). CDR3 length equals 14 residues. Germline CDR1 and CDR2: KGHDR and SFDVKD. V lost 3 bases and J 0 bases, leaving 6 bases between the germline ends. CDR3 DNA sequence: TGTGCCACCAGTGATCGGGGAAGCACAGATACGCAGTATTTT. Residues: CATSDRGSTDTQYF.

This clone was seen only once. The chain employs TRBV27 and TRBJ2-7, with D perhaps TRBD2 (6 bases). Germline V gene lookup returns CDR1 MNHEY and CDR2 SMNVEV (reference sequence). The CDR3 is 15 amino acids. The V gene lost 6 bases and the J gene lost 4 bases, with 19 bases spanning the gap. The CDR3 sequence: CASSFAGHVGYEQYF. CDR3 DNA sequence: TGTGCCAGCAGCTTTGCGGGGCATGTGGGGTACGAGCAGTACTTC.